This TCR beta chain was profiled in a study of neurological immune-mediated disorders. Germline loops: CDR1 SGDLS, CDR2 YYNGEE. V was clipped by 2 bases and J by 1 base; unmatched bases: 5. The CDR3 totals 17 residues. At least ten counts were recorded for this clonotype. It was by 5'RACE with 10-nucleotide random UMIs that the cDNA was made. TCRdb called the 5' RACE reads again in MiXCR, with one record for every CDR3 protein. The sample shows about 28,000 distinct CDR3 sequences, around 6.3% of them seen only once. This TCR was recovered from a woman in her 50s in good health. V gene TRBV9 combines with J gene TRBJ2-6; 8 nucleotides match TRBD2. The sequenced sample consisted of PBMCs. CDR3 bases: TGTGCCAGCAGCGTGGCGGGGGGCTTTTCTGGGGCCAACGTCCTGACTTTC. This translates into CASSVAGGFSGANVLTF.